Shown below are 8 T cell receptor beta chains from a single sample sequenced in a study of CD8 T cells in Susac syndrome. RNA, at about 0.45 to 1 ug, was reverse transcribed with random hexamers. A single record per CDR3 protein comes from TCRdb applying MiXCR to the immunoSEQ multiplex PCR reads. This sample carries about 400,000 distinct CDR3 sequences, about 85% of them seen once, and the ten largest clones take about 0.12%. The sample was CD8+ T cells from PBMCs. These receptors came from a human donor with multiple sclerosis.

CDR3 coding DNA: TGTGCCAGCGGACAGACTAGCGGGGGCCCGATGGGGGACACCGGGGAGCTGTTTTTT. Protein product: CASGQTSGGPMGDTGELFF. This chain joins TRBV27 and TRBJ2-2; 12 bases align to TRBD2. The CDR3 consists of 19 residues. Germline values: CDR1 MNHEY, CDR2 SMNVEV (reference sequence). After removal of 8 bases from V and 3 bases from J, the junction contained 16 bases not matched to a gene.

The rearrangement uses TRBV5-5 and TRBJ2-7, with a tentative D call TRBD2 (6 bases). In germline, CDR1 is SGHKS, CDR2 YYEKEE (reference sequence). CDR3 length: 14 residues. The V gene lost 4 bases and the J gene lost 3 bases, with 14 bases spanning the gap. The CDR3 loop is CASSPAWGDYEQYF. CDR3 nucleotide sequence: TGTGCCAGCAGCCCGGCCTGGGGGGACTACGAGCAGTACTTC.

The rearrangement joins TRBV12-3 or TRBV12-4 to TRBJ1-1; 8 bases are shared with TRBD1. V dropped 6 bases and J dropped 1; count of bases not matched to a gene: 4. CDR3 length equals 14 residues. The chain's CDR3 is CASRAGQANTEAFF. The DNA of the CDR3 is TGTGCCAGCAGGGCGGGACAGGCGAACACTGAAGCTTTCTTT.

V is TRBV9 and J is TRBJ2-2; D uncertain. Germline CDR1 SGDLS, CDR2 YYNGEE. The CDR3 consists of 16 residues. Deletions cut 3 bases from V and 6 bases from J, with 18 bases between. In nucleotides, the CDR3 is TGTGCCAGCAGCGGATATAGCCTCCATGGGGCCGGGGAGCTGTTTTTT. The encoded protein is CASSGYSLHGAGELFF.

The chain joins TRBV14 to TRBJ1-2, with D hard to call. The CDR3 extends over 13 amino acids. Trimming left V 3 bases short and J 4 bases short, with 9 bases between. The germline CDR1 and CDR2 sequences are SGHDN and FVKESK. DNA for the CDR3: TGTGCCAGCAGCCAGGCGTCCTTCTATGGCTACACCTTC. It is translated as CASSQASFYGYTF.

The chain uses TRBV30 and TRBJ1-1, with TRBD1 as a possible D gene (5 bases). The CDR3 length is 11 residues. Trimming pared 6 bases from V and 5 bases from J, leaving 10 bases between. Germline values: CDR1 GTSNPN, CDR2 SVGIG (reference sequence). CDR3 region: CACFGGTEAFF. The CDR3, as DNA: TGTGCCTGTTTTGGGGGGACTGAAGCTTTCTTT.

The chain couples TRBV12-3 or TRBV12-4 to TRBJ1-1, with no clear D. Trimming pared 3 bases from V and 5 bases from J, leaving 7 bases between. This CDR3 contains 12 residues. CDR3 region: CASSFAETEAFF. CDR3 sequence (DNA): TGTGCCAGCAGTTTTGCGGAGACTGAAGCTTTCTTT.

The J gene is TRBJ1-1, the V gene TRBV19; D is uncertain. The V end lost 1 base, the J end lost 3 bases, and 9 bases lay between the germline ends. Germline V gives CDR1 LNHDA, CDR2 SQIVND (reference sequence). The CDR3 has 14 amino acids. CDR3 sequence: CASSIGRRDTEAFF. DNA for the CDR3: TGTGCCAGTAGTATAGGTCGGCGGGACACTGAAGCTTTCTTT.